The entry that follows covers one T cell receptor (beta chain) sequence. Its target is not known. The data derive from a study of OX40 agonist ivuxolimab in advanced cancers. Study context: The patients got ivuxolimab, which is an agonistic anti-OX40 (CD134) antibody. Enrollees could have had prior anti-PD-1, anti-PD-L1 or anti-CTLA-4 therapy, which under 50% had received. At 0.01 to 10 mg/kg, ivuxolimab was administered intravenously to patients every 2 weeks. Study conclusions and caveats: Blood T cells, both CD4+ and CD8+, expanded clonally by week 6 at 0.1 to 3.0 mg/kg.

The assay was immunoSEQ multiplex PCR, and TCRdb's table has in-frame clones only and misses some. Altogether 54,000 or so clones are present, 80% being singletons, with the ten largest covering around 4.6%. Germline-derived CDR1 and CDR2 are MDHEN and SYDVKM. The CDR3 runs to 14 residues. The V gene lost 7 bases and the J gene lost 8 bases, with 17 bases spanning the gap. The material sequenced was CD4+ or CD8+ T cells sorted from blood, taken in a trial of the OX40 agonist ivuxolimab. The receptor comes from an adult with an advanced solid tumor such as melanoma, head and neck, liver or kidney cancer. The chain uses TRBV28 and TRBJ1-4; tentatively, D is TRBD1 (5 bases). The CDR3 coding sequence is TGTGCCAGCATCGGGGGGGAGGGAAGGGAAAAACTGTTTTTT. Amino acid sequence: CASIGGEGREKLFF.